One sample yielded the 29 T cell receptor beta chains listed below, sequenced in a study of blood T cell repertoires in COVID-19. Sequenced by immunoSEQ multiplex PCR; TCRdb stores in-frame clones only, minus some. The table shows 80,000 to 100,000 clones, with approximately 81% occurring only once. The sample was peripheral blood. Receptors were obtained from a man aged 55 to 70 with acute or convalescent COVID-19.

V is TRBV6-2 or TRBV6-3 and J is TRBJ1-1; a weak D match, TRBD1 (6 bases). The germline CDR1 and CDR2 sequences are MNHEY and SVGEGT. The CDR3 is 14 residues long. V lost 6 bases, J lost 4 bases, and 15 bases lay in between. The CDR3 here is CASSLQGSGTEAFF. The DNA of the CDR3 is TGTGCCAGCAGCCTGCAGGGGTCTGGCACTGAAGCTTTCTTT.

This chain connects TRBV3-1 (or the pseudogene TRBV3-2) to TRBJ1-5; D is ambiguous. Germline V gene data show CDR1 as LGHDT and CDR2 as YNNKEL (reference sequence). With 2 bases removed from V and 9 bases from J, the gap between germline ends came to 20 bases. This CDR3 contains 16 residues. CDR3 in amino acids: CASSQKSGASSGPQHF. CDR3 nucleotide sequence: TGTGCCAGCAGCCAAAAAAGCGGAGCGAGCTCGGGGCCCCAGCATTTT.

V is TRBV5-1 and J is TRBJ2-7; 7 bases are shared with TRBD1. The V and J ends lost 7 bases and 2 bases, in that order; junction bases with no gene match: 12. There are 15 residues in the CDR3. CDR1 is SGHRS, CDR2 YFSETQ, per germline. As DNA, the CDR3 is TGCGCCAGCCAGCCCCTATCCGGGACAGCCTACGAGCAGTACTTC. This translates into CASQPLSGTAYEQYF.

The rearrangement links TRBV7-2 to TRBJ2-1, with 8 bases identical to TRBD2. Germline CDR1 reads SGHTA; CDR2 reads FQGNSA. The CDR3 spans 17 residues. V lost 0 bases to trimming and J lost 8 bases; unmatched junction nucleotides: 12. CDR3 sequence: CASSLAIGRGAPDEQFF. The CDR3 DNA sequence: TGTGCCAGCAGCTTAGCTATAGGGCGGGGGGCCCCCGATGAGCAGTTCTTC.

V usage is TRBV25-1 and J usage is TRBJ2-5; tentative D call: TRBD2 (5 bases). The CDR3 contains 14 residues. The germline V gene encodes CDR1 MGHDK and CDR2 SYGVNS. Trimming took 8 bases from V and 1 from J, leaving 14 bases between them. The CDR3 DNA is TGTGCCAGCTCGGTGGGAGTGGCCCAAGAGACCCAGTACTTC. Translation: CASSVGVAQETQYF.

V and J are TRBV25-1 and TRBJ1-2, with 11 positions matching TRBD1. V lost 0 bases and J lost 4; bases outside the gene matches: 4. The CDR3 length is 16 residues. Per germline, CDR1 MGHDK and CDR2 SYGVNS. Here the CDR3 reads CASSEYWTGGVYGYTF. The CDR3, as DNA: TGTGCCAGCAGTGAATATTGGACAGGGGGCGTCTATGGCTACACCTTC.

The J gene is TRBJ2-7, the V gene TRBV5-4, with 8 bases aligning to TRBD1. Germline loops: CDR1 SGHNT, CDR2 YYREEE (reference sequence). This CDR3 region has 14 residues. Trimming removed 3 bases from V and 2 bases from J; junction bases left unmatched: 4. CDR3 in DNA: TGTGCCAGCAGCTCCGGGACAGGACCCTACGAGCAGTACTTC. It codes for CASSSGTGPYEQYF.

The rearrangement uses TRBV20-1 and TRBJ2-1; a possible D gene is TRBD2 (6 bases). In germline, CDR1 is DFQATT, CDR2 SNEGSKA (reference sequence). This CDR3 contains 11 residues. CDR3 amino acids: CGAGTYNEQFF. The DNA for the CDR3 is TGCGGGGCGGGGACCTACAATGAGCAGTTCTTC.

This clone was detected only once. The chain couples TRBV5-8 to TRBJ1-1, with TRBD1 matching over 8 bases. The V segment lost 4 bases and the J segment 1 base; nucleotides outside the gene matches: 6. Germline CDR1 and CDR2: SGHTS and YDEGEE. This CDR3 region has 15 residues. As DNA, the CDR3 is TGTGCCAGCAGCGGAAGACAGGGGAAGAACACTGAAGCTTTCTTT. Translation gives CASSGRQGKNTEAFF.

The chain recombines TRBV9 with TRBJ2-3, with 15 bases identical to TRBD2. The CDR3 has 18 amino acids. V lost 3 bases, J lost 3 bases, and 8 bases stayed unmatched. Germline V gene lookup returns CDR1 SGDLS and CDR2 YYNGEE. The CDR3 loop reads CASSAAGTSGRWTDTQYF. The CDR3, as DNA: TGTGCCAGCAGCGCCGCCGGGACTAGCGGGAGGTGGACAGATACGCAGTATTTT.

CDR3 DNA sequence: TGTGCCAGCAGACCGAATCTCGGGCAGGGTTCGAGAGATACGCAGTATTTT. Residues: CASRPNLGQGSRDTQYF. The chain carries TRBV5-4 and TRBJ2-3; D might be TRBD1 (5 bases). The CDR3 is 17 amino acids. The V gene's germline CDR1 is SGHNT and CDR2 YYREEE (reference sequence). Deletions cut 5 bases from V and 5 bases from J, with 24 bases between.

The rearrangement links TRBV7-8 to TRBJ1-1; 7 bases fit TRBD1. Germline-derived CDR1 and CDR2 are SGHVS and FQNEAQ. J gave up 10 bases and V 0 bases, and 14 bases lay outside the gene matches. The CDR3 is 16 residues long. CDR3 sequence: CASSLATLGKGAGAFF. CDR3 DNA: TGTGCCAGCAGCTTAGCGACACTCGGCAAGGGGGCTGGAGCTTTCTTT.

V is TRBV7-2 and J is TRBJ1-1, with 9 bases matching TRBD1. This CDR3 is 14 amino acids long. V shed 7 bases, J shed 5 bases, and the junction held 8 bases outside the gene matches. Germline values: CDR1 SGHTA, CDR2 FQGNSA. CDR3 sequence (DNA): TGTGCCAGCACCTTTGACAGGGGGGATACTGAAGCTTTCTTT. This codes for CASTFDRGDTEAFF.

The genes are TRBV24-1 and TRBJ2-1, with a tentative D call TRBD1 (5 bases). The CDR3 is 13 amino acids. V was pared by 4 bases and J by 7 bases, with 10 bases between. CDR1 KGHDR and CDR2 SFDVKD come from the germline V gene. The CDR3 DNA reads TGTGCCACCAGTGACAGGGTTCGGAATGAGCAGTTCTTC. This sequence encodes CATSDRVRNEQFF.

The chain links TRBV6-6 to TRBJ1-2; D unresolved. CDR3 length: 13 amino acids. Germline lookup yields CDR1 MNHNY and CDR2 SVGAGI (reference sequence). Trimming removed 10 bases from V and 7 bases from J, with 19 bases in between. The CDR3, as DNA: TGTGCCACTCGACTCGGTCCTAATACTGGCTACACCTTC. Translation: CATRLGPNTGYTF.

This clone was seen a few times. This chain joins TRBV9 and TRBJ1-5; 7 bases align to TRBD1. The CDR3 loop spans 14 amino acids. The junction had 3 bases not matched to a gene; V was cut back by 0 bases and J by 6 bases. The germline gives CDR1 SGDLS, CDR2 YYNGEE. Here the CDR3 DNA reads TGTGCCAGCAGCGTAGGGGACAGAGGTCAGCCCCAGCATTTT. Translation gives CASSVGDRGQPQHF.

This chain connects TRBV2 to TRBJ1-5; 9 nucleotides align to TRBD1. V lost 10 bases, J lost 4 bases, and 8 bases stayed unmatched. The germline V gene encodes CDR1 SNHLY and CDR2 FYNNEI. The CDR3 spans 14 residues. For the CDR3, the DNA is TGTGCCACTCATTCGGACAGGGGAAATCAGCCCCAGCATTTT. Its translation is CATHSDRGNQPQHF.

This chain links TRBV19 with TRBJ1-5; TRBD1 matches 7 bases. Germline V gene sequence: CDR1 LNHDA, CDR2 SQIVND (reference sequence). The CDR3 covers 12 residues. After removal of 7 bases from V and 11 bases from J, the junction contained 8 bases not matched to a gene. The CDR3: CASTLTGEAQHF. Here the CDR3 DNA reads TGTGCCAGTACCCTAACAGGGGAGGCCCAGCATTTT.

This clone was observed a few times. J is TRBJ1-1 and V is TRBV7-3, with D possibly TRBD1 on 5 matching bases. V was cut by 3 bases and J by 4 bases, with 15 bases left in between. From germline, CDR1 is SGHTA and CDR2 FQGTGA. The CDR3 contains 15 residues. CDR3 loop: CASSFSIQGGTEAFF. CDR3 bases: TGTGCCAGCAGCTTTAGTATTCAGGGAGGCACTGAAGCTTTCTTT.

The chain recombines TRBV11-2 with TRBJ2-5; 8 nucleotides agree with TRBD2. The germline CDR1 and CDR2 sequences are SGHAT and FQNNGV. The ends lost 0 bases at V and 1 base at J; junction bases unmatched: 1. The CDR3 runs to 15 residues. The CDR3 region has the DNA TGTGCCAGCAGCTTAGAGGCGGGGGGCCAAGAGACCCAGTACTTC. This encodes CASSLEAGGQETQYF.

J is TRBJ2-7 and V is TRBV6-5, with 11 nucleotides matching TRBD2. Per the germline V gene, CDR1 is MNHEY and CDR2 is SVGAGI. This CDR3 comprises 15 residues. V gave up 6 bases and J gave up 1 base; unmatched junction bases: 5. In DNA, the CDR3 is TGTGCCAGCAGATATAGCGGGAGGGCTTCCTACGAGCAGTACTTC. It yields the protein CASRYSGRASYEQYF.

The chain carries TRBV9 and TRBJ2-1, with 11 bases fitting TRBD2. Looked up from germline, CDR1 is SGDLS and CDR2 is YYNGEE. With V trimmed by 3 bases and J by 6 bases, 5 bases remained unmatched. The CDR3 consists of 15 residues. DNA for the CDR3: TGTGCCAGCAGCGCCCTGGGGACTAGCGGCAATGAGCAGTTCTTC. This translates into CASSALGTSGNEQFF.

V gene TRBV11-3 combines with J gene TRBJ2-3; D possibly corresponds to TRBD1 (6 bases). Trimming shortened V by 4 bases and J by 5 bases, and 10 bases separated the two germline ends. This CDR3 is 13 amino acids long. The germline gives CDR1 SGHNT, CDR2 YENEEA. CDR3 sequence (DNA): TGTGCCAGCAGCTGGCTCAGGGGAGATACGCAGTATTTT. This codes for CASSWLRGDTQYF.

The chain carries TRBV11-3 and TRBJ2-5; D might be TRBD1 (6 bases). Germline V gives CDR1 SGHNT, CDR2 YENEEA. The germline V and J ends were trimmed by 1 base and 1 base, with 13 bases remaining between them. CDR3 length: 16 amino acids. The CDR3 spells CASSLGAQGFQETQYF. CDR3 nucleotides: TGTGCCAGCAGCTTAGGGGCACAGGGTTTCCAAGAGACCCAGTACTTC.

This clone was picked up one time. The chain uses TRBV29-1 and TRBJ1-1; 7 bases map to TRBD1. J lost 1 base, V lost 7 bases, and 0 bases had no gene match. The V gene's germline CDR1 is SQVTM and CDR2 ANQGSEA. There are 11 residues in the CDR3. CDR3 nucleotides: TGCAGCGGGGACAGGAACACTGAAGCTTTCTTT. It translates to CSGDRNTEAFF.

The chain combines TRBV6-5 with TRBJ1-1; TRBD1 matches 9 bases. This CDR3 contains 13 residues. The germline V gene encodes CDR1 MNHEY and CDR2 SVGAGI. V lost 6 bases, J lost 4 bases, and 3 bases stayed unmatched. CDR3 nucleotides: TGTGCCAGCAGGGGACAGGGTTTCACTGAAGCTTTCTTT. It codes for CASRGQGFTEAFF.

This sequence joins TRBV5-1 and TRBJ1-1; D unclear. V dropped 1 base and J dropped 7 bases, with 11 bases sitting between them. Germline CDR1 and CDR2: SGHRS and YFSETQ. There are 13 residues in the CDR3. The CDR3 DNA sequence: TGCGCCAGCAGCTTGATAACCGGCGGTGAAGCTTTCTTT. It encodes CASSLITGGEAFF.

This clone was seen once. The genes are TRBV2 and TRBJ1-5; D possibly corresponds to TRBD1 (6 bases). Trimming stripped 2 bases from V and 0 bases from J, with 14 bases between. Germline V gives CDR1 SNHLY, CDR2 FYNNEI. The CDR3 is 17 residues long. The CDR3 sequence is CASSELGQGRSNQPQHF. DNA of the CDR3: TGTGCCAGCAGTGAATTAGGGCAGGGGCGTAGCAATCAGCCCCAGCATTTT.

A few counts support this clone. The V gene is TRBV18, the J gene TRBJ2-4, with D unresolved. Looked up from germline, CDR1 is KGHSH and CDR2 is LQKENI. CDR3 length: 16 residues. V dropped 6 bases and J dropped 0 bases, with 15 bases sitting between them. The DNA for the CDR3 is TGTGCCAGCTCCCACGGCAGGCTTGTAGCCAAAAACATTCAGTACTTC. Its protein product is CASSHGRLVAKNIQYF.